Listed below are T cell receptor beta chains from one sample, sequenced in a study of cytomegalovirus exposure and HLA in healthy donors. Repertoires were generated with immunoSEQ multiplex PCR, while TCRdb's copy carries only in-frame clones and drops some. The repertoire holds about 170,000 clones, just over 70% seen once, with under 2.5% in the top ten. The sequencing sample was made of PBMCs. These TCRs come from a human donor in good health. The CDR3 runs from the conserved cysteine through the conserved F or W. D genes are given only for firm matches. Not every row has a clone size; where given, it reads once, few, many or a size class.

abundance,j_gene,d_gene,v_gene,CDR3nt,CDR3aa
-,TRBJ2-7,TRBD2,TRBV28,TGTGCCGGCCGGGGGGGCGGCGCCCGGAACGAGCAGTACTTC,CAGRGGGARNEQYF
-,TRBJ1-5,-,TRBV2,TGTGCCACGAGGGGGGGGCTTAGGCAGCCCCAGCATTTT,CATRGGLRQPQHF
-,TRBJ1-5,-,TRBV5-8,TGTGCCAGCAGCTTGCGGTTACTCAATCAGCCCCAGCATTTT,CASSLRLLNQPQHF
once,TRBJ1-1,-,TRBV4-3,TGCGCCAGCAGCCAAGGAGCGGGGGCTTATACTGAAGCTTTCTTT,CASSQGAGAYTEAFF
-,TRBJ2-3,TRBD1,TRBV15,TGTGCCACCAGCAGAGATGCAGGGGGCCCAGATACGCAGTATTTT,CATSRDAGGPDTQYF
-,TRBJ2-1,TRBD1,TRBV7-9,TGTGCCAGCAGCTCCACCCACGAAATGACAGGGGGCTTCCACAATGAGCAGTTCTTC,CASSSTHEMTGGFHNEQFF
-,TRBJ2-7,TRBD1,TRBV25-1,TGTGCCAGCCGACAGGGGCTCTACGAGCAGTACTTC,CASRQGLYEQYF
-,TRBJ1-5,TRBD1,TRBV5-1,TGCGCCAGCATACAGGGACAGGTCAGCAATCAGCCCCAGCATTTT,CASIQGQVSNQPQHF
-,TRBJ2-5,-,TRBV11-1,TGTGCCAGCAGCCCCAGTACAGAAGAGACCCAGTACTTC,CASSPSTEETQYF
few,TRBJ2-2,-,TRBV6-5,TGTGCCAGCAGTGCAGGGGACACCGGGGAGCTGTTTTTT,CASSAGDTGELFF
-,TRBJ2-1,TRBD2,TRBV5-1,TGCGCCAGCAGCCCCCTAGCGGGGGCGATCAATGAGCAGTTCTTC,CASSPLAGAINEQFF
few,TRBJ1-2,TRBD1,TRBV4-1,TGCGCCAGCAGCCAGCAGGGGGCCGATGGCTACACCTTC,CASSQQGADGYTF
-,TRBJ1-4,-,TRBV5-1,TGCGCCAGCAGCTTGGCCACTAGCACTAATGAAAAACTGTTTTTT,CASSLATSTNEKLFF
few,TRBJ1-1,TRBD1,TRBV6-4,TGTGCCAGCAGTTCCAGTCCCGGACAGGGAGAAGCTTTCTTT,CASSSSPGQGEAFF
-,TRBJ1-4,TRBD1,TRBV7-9,TGTGCCAGCAGCTTTGGGACAGCGAATGAAAAACTGTTTTTT,CASSFGTANEKLFF
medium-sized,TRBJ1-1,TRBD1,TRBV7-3,TGTGCCAGCAGCTTAACCGGGACAGGGGGCGTAGCTTTCTTT,CASSLTGTGGVAFF
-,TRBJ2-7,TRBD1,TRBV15,TGTGCCACCAGCAGAGTTCGGACAGGGGCATTCTACGAGCAGTACTTC,CATSRVRTGAFYEQYF
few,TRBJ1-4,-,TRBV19,TGTGCCACAGGGTCCAATGAAAAACTGTTTTTT,CATGSNEKLFF
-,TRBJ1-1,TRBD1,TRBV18,TGTGCCAGCTCACCGAGGGGGCAAACTGAAGCTTTCTTT,CASSPRGQTEAFF
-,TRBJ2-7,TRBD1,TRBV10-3,TGTGCCATCAGCCTCACAGGGGAATCCTACGAGCAGTACTTC,CAISLTGESYEQYF
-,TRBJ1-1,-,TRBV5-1,TGCGCCAGCAGCTTCAACGGGGGGGAGAACACTGAAGCTTTCTTT,CASSFNGGENTEAFF
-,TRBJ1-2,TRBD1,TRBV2,TGTGCCAGCAGGGACAGGCATTACTATGGCTACGACACCTTC,CASRDRHYYGYDTF
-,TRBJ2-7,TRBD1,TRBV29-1,TGCAGCGTTTCCCAGGGGGCAGGGGTCTACGAGCAGTACTTC,CSVSQGAGVYEQYF
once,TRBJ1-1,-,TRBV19,TGTGCCAGTAGTAAGTCAGGAGGGAACCGCGGTGAAGCTTTCTTT,CASSKSGGNRGEAFF
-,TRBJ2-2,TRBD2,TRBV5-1,TGCGCCAGCAGCTTAAGACTAGCGGGGGGGATGAACACCGGGGAGCTGTTTTTT,CASSLRLAGGMNTGELFF
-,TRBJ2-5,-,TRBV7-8,TGTGCCAGCAGCCGGGCGAACAGGGTGGGAGAGACCCAGTACTTC,CASSRANRVGETQYF
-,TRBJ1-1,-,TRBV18,TGTGCCAGCTCACCACCGTCAGGAGGGAACACTGAAGCTTTCTTT,CASSPPSGGNTEAFF